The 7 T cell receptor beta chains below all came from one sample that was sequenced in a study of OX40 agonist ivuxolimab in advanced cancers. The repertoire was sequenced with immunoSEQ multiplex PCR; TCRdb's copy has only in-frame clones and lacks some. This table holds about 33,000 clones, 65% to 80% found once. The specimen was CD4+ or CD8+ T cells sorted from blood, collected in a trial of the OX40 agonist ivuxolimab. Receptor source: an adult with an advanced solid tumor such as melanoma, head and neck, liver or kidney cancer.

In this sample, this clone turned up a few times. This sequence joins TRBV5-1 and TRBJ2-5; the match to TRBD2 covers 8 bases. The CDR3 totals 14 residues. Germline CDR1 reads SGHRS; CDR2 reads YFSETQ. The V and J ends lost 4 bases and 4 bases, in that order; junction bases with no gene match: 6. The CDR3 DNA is TGCGCCAGCAGCGACGGGGGGGCTGGAGAGACCCAGTACTTC. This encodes CASSDGGAGETQYF.

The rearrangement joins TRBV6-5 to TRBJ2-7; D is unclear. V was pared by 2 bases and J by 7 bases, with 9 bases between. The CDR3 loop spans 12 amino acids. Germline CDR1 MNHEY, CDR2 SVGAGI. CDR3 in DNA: TGTGCCAGCAGTTACCCGCCGGAGGAGCAGTACTTC. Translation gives CASSYPPEEQYF.

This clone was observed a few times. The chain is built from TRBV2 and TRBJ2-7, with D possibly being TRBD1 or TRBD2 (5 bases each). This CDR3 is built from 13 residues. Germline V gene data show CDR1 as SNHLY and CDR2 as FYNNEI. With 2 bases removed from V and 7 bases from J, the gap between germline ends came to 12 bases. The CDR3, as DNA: TGTGCCAGCAGTGAATTGAGGGGCCGTGAGCAGTACTTC. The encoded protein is CASSELRGREQYF.

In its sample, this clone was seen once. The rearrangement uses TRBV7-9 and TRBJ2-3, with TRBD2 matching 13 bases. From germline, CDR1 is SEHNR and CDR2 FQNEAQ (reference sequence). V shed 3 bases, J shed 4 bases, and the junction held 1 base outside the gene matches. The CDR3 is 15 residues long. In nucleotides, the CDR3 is TGTGCCAGCAGCTTCACTAGCGGGGGGGCAGATACGCAGTATTTT. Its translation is CASSFTSGGADTQYF.

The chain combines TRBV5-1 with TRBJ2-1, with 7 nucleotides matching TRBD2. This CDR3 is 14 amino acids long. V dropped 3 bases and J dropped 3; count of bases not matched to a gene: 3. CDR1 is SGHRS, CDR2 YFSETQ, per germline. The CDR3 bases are TGCGCCAGCAGCTGGGGGGGAGTCTACAATGAGCAGTTCTTC. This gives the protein CASSWGGVYNEQFF.

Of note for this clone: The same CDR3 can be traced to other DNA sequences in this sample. This CDR3 reads CASSEAEPQHF. The CDR3 DNA sequence: TGTGCCAGCAGTGAAGCTGAGCCCCAGCATTTT. The chain links TRBV6-1 to TRBJ1-5; D is undetermined. Between the trimmed V and J ends, which lost 0 bases and 8 bases, there was a span of 2 bases. The length of the CDR3 is 11 residues. Germline CDR1 is MNHNS and CDR2 is SASEGT.

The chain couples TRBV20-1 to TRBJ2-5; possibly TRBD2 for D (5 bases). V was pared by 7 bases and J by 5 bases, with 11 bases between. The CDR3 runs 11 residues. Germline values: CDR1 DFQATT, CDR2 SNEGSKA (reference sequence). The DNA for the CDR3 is TGCAGTGGCACACTAGGGGAGACCCAGTACTTC. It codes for CSGTLGETQYF.